Below, 25 T cell receptor beta chains from the same sample are listed, as sequenced in a study of cytomegalovirus exposure and HLA in healthy donors. Both 60 Vbeta primers and 13 Jbeta primers went into the PCR. Measured with immunoSEQ multiplex PCR; TCRdb has only the in-frame clones, and not every one. The table records roughly 130,000 clones, roughly four fifths of them present only once. Sequencing was performed on PBMCs. The receptor source for this set is a woman aged 45-65 years in good health and CMV-seropositive.

CDR3 bases: TGCGCCAGCAGCTTGACAGGGGGCGATTTGGGCACAGATACGCAGTATTTT. Encoded protein: CASSLTGGDLGTDTQYF. The chain employs TRBV5-1 and TRBJ2-3; 9 bases line up with TRBD1. CDR1 SGHRS and CDR2 YFSETQ come from the germline V gene. Trimming removed 1 base from V and 1 base from J; junction bases left unmatched: 7. CDR3 size: 17 residues.

V and J are TRBV5-1 and TRBJ1-2, with 7 bases aligning to TRBD1. The V gene's germline CDR1 is SGHRS and CDR2 YFSETQ. The CDR3 runs 14 residues. V lost 4 bases, J lost 5 bases, and 8 bases stayed unmatched. The CDR3 spells CASSPTGTAYGYTF. The CDR3 DNA reads as TGCGCCAGCAGCCCTACCGGGACAGCTTATGGCTACACCTTC.

The chain couples TRBV10-3 to TRBJ2-1; D gene unclear. The V gene's germline CDR1 is ENHRY and CDR2 SYGVKD. V lost 10 bases and J lost 0, with 4 bases in between. This CDR3 has 11 amino acids. In DNA form, the CDR3 reads TGTGCCACAGGCTCCTACAATGAGCAGTTCTTC. Its protein product is CATGSYNEQFF.

The rearrangement uses TRBV21-1 and TRBJ1-5; the DNA was not compared with TRBD1, the D call given in the table. TRBV21-1 is designated a pseudogene. This CDR3 has 15 amino acids. CDR3 in amino acids: CASSLSVDRYQPQHF. CDR3 DNA sequence: TGTGCCAGCAGTCTCTCCGTCGACAGGTATCAGCCCCAGCATTTT.

This sequence joins TRBV6-5 and TRBJ2-1, with 7 positions matching TRBD1. Looked up from germline, CDR1 is MNHEY and CDR2 is SVGAGI. Trimming cost V 7 bases and J 8 bases; bases outside gene matches: 11. The CDR3 totals 14 residues. CDR3 DNA sequence: TGTGCCAGCAAAACAGGGGCATACCGCGATGAGCAGTTCTTC. Protein: CASKTGAYRDEQFF.

This clone was seen more than once but under ten times. The chain carries TRBV5-1 and TRBJ2-1; TRBD2 matches 7 bases. Trimming at V came to 4 bases and at J to 6 bases, leaving 4 bases not matched to a gene. Germline CDR1 is SGHRS and CDR2 is YFSETQ. This CDR3 has 13 amino acids. The CDR3 sequence: CASSAGVSNEQFF. In DNA form, the CDR3 reads TGCGCCAGCAGCGCGGGAGTGTCCAATGAGCAGTTCTTC.

V is TRBV2 and J is TRBJ2-7; the D gene is possibly TRBD2 (7 bases). CDR1 is SNHLY, CDR2 FYNNEI, per germline. Trimming cost V 7 bases and J 6 bases, with 16 bases left between them. There are 13 residues in the CDR3. The CDR3 protein is CASILGGGGEQYF. Here the CDR3 DNA reads TGTGCCAGCATCCTAGGGGGGGGCGGCGAGCAGTACTTC. Filled out from reference TRBV2 and TRBJ2-7, the complete variable domain reads EPEVTQTPSHQVTQMGQEVILRCVPISNHLYFYWYRQILGQKVEFLVSFYNNEISEKSEIFDDQFSVERPDGSNFTLKIRSTKLEDSAMYFCASILGGGGEQYFGPGTRLTVT.

The chain recombines TRBV9 with TRBJ2-2; perhaps TRBD1 as D (6 bases). Germline values: CDR1 SGDLS, CDR2 YYNGEE. The CDR3 covers 15 residues. V was shortened by 0 bases and J by 4 bases, with 10 bases between the two germline ends. CDR3 nucleotides: TGTGCCAGCAGCGTAGGACTACAGGGCACCGGGGAGCTGTTTTTT. Protein sequence: CASSVGLQGTGELFF.

Of note for this clone: A junction end diverges from the germline sequence, so it may reflect a read error. The genes are TRBV7-2 and TRBJ1-5, with D perhaps TRBD1 (5 bases). CDR3 length equals 12 residues. The germline V gene has CDR1 SGHTA and CDR2 FQGNSA. This chain's CDR3 is CASSPLGTLCNF. CDR3 DNA: TGTGCCAGCAGCCCCCTAGGGACTTTATGCAATTTT.

This sequence joins TRBV19 and TRBJ2-5; D is uncertain. Trimming cost V 3 bases and J 5 bases, with 7 bases left between them. Germline V gene lookup returns CDR1 LNHDA and CDR2 SQIVND (reference sequence). This CDR3 has 12 residues. The CDR3 DNA reads TGTGCCAGTAGTATCGGTCGGGAGACCCAGTACTTC. Translating it yields CASSIGRETQYF.

This chain connects TRBV7-9 to TRBJ2-1; D gene uncertain. V lost 5 bases and J 9 bases, leaving 8 bases between the germline ends. Germline V gene sequence: CDR1 SEHNR, CDR2 FQNEAQ (reference sequence). CDR3 length: 11 amino acids. CDR3 region: CASSGVGEQFF. The CDR3 DNA is TGTGCCAGCAGCGGAGTGGGTGAGCAGTTCTTC.

The chain couples TRBV27 to TRBJ1-6; tentative D call: TRBD1 (6 bases). The CDR3 consists of 12 residues. Deletions cut 8 bases from V and 10 bases from J, with 12 bases between. The germline V gene has CDR1 MNHEY and CDR2 SMNVEV (reference sequence). The CDR3 region is CASGARGSPLHF. CDR3 sequence (DNA): TGTGCCAGCGGAGCCAGGGGCTCACCCCTCCACTTT.

This sequence joins TRBV19 and TRBJ1-5; perhaps TRBD1 as D (5 bases). This CDR3 has 16 amino acids. Germline CDR1 and CDR2: LNHDA and SQIVND (reference sequence). Trimming pared 7 bases from V and 0 bases from J, leaving 16 bases between. The CDR3 protein is CASKTQGGGSNQPQHF. The CDR3 bases are TGTGCCAGTAAGACCCAGGGAGGTGGTAGCAATCAGCCCCAGCATTTT. Filled out from reference TRBV19 and TRBJ1-5, the complete variable domain reads DGGITQSPKYLFRKEGQNVTLSCEQNLNHDAMYWYRQDPGQGLRLIYYSQIVNDFQKGDIAEGYSVSREKKESFPLTVTSAQKNPTAFYLCASKTQGGGSNQPQHFGDGTRLSIL.

This chain joins TRBV7-2 and TRBJ2-7; TRBD1 matches at 7 bases. This CDR3 contains 18 residues. The junction had 16 bases not matched to a gene; V was cut back by 5 bases and J by 0 bases. Germline-derived CDR1 and CDR2 are SGHTA and FQGNSA. DNA for the CDR3: TGTGCCAGCAGCCCGGGACAGCTGGGGTTTGGTAGCTCCTACGAGCAGTACTTC. Residues: CASSPGQLGFGSSYEQYF.

The chain is built from TRBV7-2 and TRBJ2-7; D is unclear. The germline V gene encodes CDR1 SGHTA and CDR2 FQGNSA. V was clipped by 1 base and J by 6 bases, with 10 bases between them. The CDR3 has 13 residues. The CDR3 nucleotides read TGTGCCAGCAGCTTAGGATCACCCAGCGAGCAGTACTTC. This translates into CASSLGSPSEQYF.

The J gene is TRBJ1-5, the V gene TRBV6-6; possibly TRBD1 for D (5 bases). Trimming shortened V by 3 bases and J by 6 bases, and 9 bases separated the two germline ends. Germline lookup yields CDR1 MNHNY and CDR2 SVGAGI (reference sequence). This CDR3 is 13 amino acids long. DNA of the CDR3: TGTGCCAGCAGTTATAGTAGGGGTCAGCCCCAGCATTTT. Amino acids: CASSYSRGQPQHF.

The CDR3 region is CASALAGGTETQYF. The CDR3 coding sequence is TGTGCCAGCGCCCTAGCGGGGGGGACAGAGACCCAGTACTTC. This sequence joins TRBV5-4 and TRBJ2-5; 12 bases fit TRBD2. The CDR3 is 14 residues long. Unmatched junction bases numbered 5, after V lost 7 bases and J lost 4 bases. Germline V gene data show CDR1 as SGHNT and CDR2 as YYREEE (reference sequence).

J is TRBJ1-2 and V is TRBV19, with 8 bases lining up with TRBD1. The V gene's germline CDR1 is LNHDA and CDR2 SQIVND (reference sequence). Trimming removed 3 bases from V and 5 bases from J; junction bases left unmatched: 11. This CDR3 spans 16 amino acids. CDR3 residues: CASSIQFGQGSYGYTF. The CDR3 nucleotides are TGTGCCAGTAGTATTCAATTTGGACAGGGCTCGTATGGCTACACCTTC.

V gene TRBV11-1 combines with J gene TRBJ2-3; the D gene is possibly TRBD1 (5 bases). The CDR3 has 13 residues. V was trimmed by 3 bases and J by 5 bases, leaving 9 bases between them. The germline gives CDR1 SGHAT, CDR2 FQDESV (reference sequence). The DNA for the CDR3 is TGTGCCAGCAGCTTGGGCAGGGTAGATACGCAGTATTTT. It specifies CASSLGRVDTQYF.

This chain links TRBV18 with TRBJ2-2, with no clear D. Trimming pared 6 bases from V and 3 bases from J, leaving 5 bases between. In germline, CDR1 is KGHSH, CDR2 LQKENI. The CDR3 covers 12 residues. The CDR3 loop is CASSQDTGELFF. The CDR3 nucleotides read TGTGCCAGCTCCCAGGACACCGGGGAGCTGTTTTTT.

V usage is TRBV9 and J usage is TRBJ1-2, with 8 positions matching TRBD1. The CDR3 runs 12 residues. Germline V lookup: CDR1 SGDLS, CDR2 YYNGEE. Germline trimming cut 8 bases from V and 4 bases from J; bases unmatched to any gene: 4. CDR3 sequence: CASRTGPYGYTF. CDR3 coding DNA: TGTGCCAGTAGGACAGGGCCCTATGGCTACACCTTC.

The table lists this clone with a few counts. The CDR3 protein is CASSPGQGRSYGYTF. CDR3 DNA sequence: TGCGCCAGCAGCCCCGGACAGGGTAGGAGCTATGGCTACACCTTC. The V and J genes are TRBV5-1 and TRBJ1-2, with 8 bases lining up with TRBD1. Germline loops: CDR1 SGHRS, CDR2 YFSETQ. This CDR3 has 15 amino acids. V dropped 4 bases and J dropped 4; count of bases not matched to a gene: 9.

The chain employs TRBV7-9 and TRBJ2-5; weak D call: TRBD2 (6 bases). There are 13 residues in the CDR3. Germline CDR1 SEHNR, CDR2 FQNEAQ (reference sequence). V was shortened by 1 base and J by 5 bases, with 8 bases between the two germline ends. The CDR3 protein is CASSLGGRETQYF. CDR3 nucleotide sequence: TGTGCCAGCAGCTTAGGTGGGAGGGAGACCCAGTACTTC.

The chain couples TRBV7-8 to TRBJ1-5; no clear D. The ends were cut back, 1 base at V and 5 bases at J, with 15 bases in the middle. CDR1 and CDR2 (germline): SGHVS, FQNEAQ. There are 16 residues in the CDR3. For the CDR3, the DNA is TGTGCCAGCAGCTTAGGTATCCGCAGTTCGTATCAGCCCCAGCATTTT. Translation gives CASSLGIRSSYQPQHF.

The chain employs TRBV4-3 and TRBJ2-3, with D maybe TRBD2 (6 bases). There are 16 residues in the CDR3. Trimming stripped 2 bases from V and 5 bases from J, with 17 bases between. Germline loops: CDR1 LGHNA, CDR2 YSLEER. CDR3 loop: CASSQTFGDSGDTQYF. The DNA of the CDR3 is TGCGCCAGCAGCCAAACTTTCGGCGATAGCGGAGATACGCAGTATTTT.